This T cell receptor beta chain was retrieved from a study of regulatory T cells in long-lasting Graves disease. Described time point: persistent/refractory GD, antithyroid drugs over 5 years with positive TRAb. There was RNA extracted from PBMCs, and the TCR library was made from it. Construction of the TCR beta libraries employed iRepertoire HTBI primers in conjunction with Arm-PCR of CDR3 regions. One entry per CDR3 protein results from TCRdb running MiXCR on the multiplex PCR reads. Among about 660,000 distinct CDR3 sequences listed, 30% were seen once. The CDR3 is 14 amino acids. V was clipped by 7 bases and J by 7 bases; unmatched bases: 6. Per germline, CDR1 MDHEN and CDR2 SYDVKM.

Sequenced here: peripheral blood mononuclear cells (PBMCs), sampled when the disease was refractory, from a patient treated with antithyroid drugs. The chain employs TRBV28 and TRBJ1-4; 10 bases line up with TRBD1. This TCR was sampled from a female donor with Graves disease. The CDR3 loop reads CASTDRGQSEKLFF. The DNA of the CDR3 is TGTGCCAGCACCGACAGGGGGCAGAGTGAAAAACTGTTTTTT.